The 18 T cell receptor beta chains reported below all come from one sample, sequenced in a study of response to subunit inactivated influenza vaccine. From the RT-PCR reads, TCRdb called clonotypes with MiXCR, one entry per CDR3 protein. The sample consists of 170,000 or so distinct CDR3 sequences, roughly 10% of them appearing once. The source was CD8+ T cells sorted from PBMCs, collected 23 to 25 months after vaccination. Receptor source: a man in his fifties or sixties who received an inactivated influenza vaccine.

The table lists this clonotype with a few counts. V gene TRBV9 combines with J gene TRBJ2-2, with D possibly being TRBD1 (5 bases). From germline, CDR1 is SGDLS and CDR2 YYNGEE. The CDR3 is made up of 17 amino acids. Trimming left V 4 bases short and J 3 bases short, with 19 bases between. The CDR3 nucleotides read TGTGCCAGCAGCCCAACCGGACAAAAGGTTCACACCGGGGAGCTGTTTTTT. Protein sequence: CASSPTGQKVHTGELFF.

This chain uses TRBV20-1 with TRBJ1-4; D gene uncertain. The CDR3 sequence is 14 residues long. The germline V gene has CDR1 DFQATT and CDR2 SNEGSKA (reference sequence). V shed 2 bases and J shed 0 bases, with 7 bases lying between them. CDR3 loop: CSARSISTNEKLFF. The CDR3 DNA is TGCAGTGCTAGAAGCATCTCAACTAATGAAAAACTGTTTTTT.

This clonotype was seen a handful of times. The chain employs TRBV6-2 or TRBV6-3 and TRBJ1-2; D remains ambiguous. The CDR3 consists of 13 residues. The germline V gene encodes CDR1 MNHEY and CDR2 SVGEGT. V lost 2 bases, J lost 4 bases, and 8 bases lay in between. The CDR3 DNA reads TGTGCCAGCAGTTACAGTGAGACCTATGGCTACACCTTC. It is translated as CASSYSETYGYTF.

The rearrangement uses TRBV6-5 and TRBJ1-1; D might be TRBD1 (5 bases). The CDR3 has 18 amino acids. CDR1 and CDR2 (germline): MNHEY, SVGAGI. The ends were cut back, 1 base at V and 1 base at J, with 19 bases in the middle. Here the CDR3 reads CASSYFLPLTGQNTEAFF. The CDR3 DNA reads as TGTGCCAGCAGTTACTTTTTGCCCCTAACGGGGCAGAACACTGAAGCTTTCTTT.

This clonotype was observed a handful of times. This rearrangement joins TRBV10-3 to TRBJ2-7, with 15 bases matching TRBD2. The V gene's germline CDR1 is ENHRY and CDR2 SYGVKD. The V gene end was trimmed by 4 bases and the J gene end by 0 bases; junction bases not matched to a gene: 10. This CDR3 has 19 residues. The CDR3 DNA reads TGTGCCATCAGTGGCCCGGGACTAGCGGGAGGACCTTCCTCCTACGAGCAGTACTTC. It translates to CAISGPGLAGGPSSYEQYF.

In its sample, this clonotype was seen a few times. CDR3 in amino acids: CASSYHAGGLDEQYF. CDR3 coding DNA: TGTGCCAGCAGTTACCATGCAGGGGGCTTAGACGAGCAGTACTTC. V gene TRBV6-5 combines with J gene TRBJ2-7; 8 nucleotides agree with TRBD1. The germline V gene has CDR1 MNHEY and CDR2 SVGAGI. This CDR3 spans 15 amino acids. V dropped 2 bases and J dropped 5; count of bases not matched to a gene: 8.

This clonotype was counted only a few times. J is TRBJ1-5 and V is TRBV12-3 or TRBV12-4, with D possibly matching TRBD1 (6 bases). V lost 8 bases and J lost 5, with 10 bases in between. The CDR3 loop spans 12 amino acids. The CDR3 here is CASQGGYQPQHF. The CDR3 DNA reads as TGTGCCAGCCAAGGGGGATATCAGCCCCAGCATTTT.

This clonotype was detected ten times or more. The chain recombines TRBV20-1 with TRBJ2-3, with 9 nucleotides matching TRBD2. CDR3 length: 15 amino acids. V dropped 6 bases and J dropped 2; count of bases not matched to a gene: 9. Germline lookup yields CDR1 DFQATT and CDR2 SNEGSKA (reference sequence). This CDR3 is CSAHKRGAYTDTQYF. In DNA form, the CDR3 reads TGCAGTGCCCACAAGCGGGGGGCATACACAGATACGCAGTATTTT.

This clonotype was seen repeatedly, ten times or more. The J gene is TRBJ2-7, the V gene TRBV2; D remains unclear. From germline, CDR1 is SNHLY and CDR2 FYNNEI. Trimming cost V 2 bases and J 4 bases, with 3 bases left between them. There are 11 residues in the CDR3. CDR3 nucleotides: TGTGCCAGCAGTGAACCTTACGAGCAGTACTTC. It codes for CASSEPYEQYF.

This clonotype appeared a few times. In nucleotides, the CDR3 is TGTGCCAGCAGTTACTCGATACAGGCCTCTCAGCCCCAGCATTTT. It codes for CASSYSIQASQPQHF. The V gene is TRBV6-2 or TRBV6-3, the J gene TRBJ1-5, with D possibly matching TRBD1 (5 bases). The V gene lost 0 bases and the J gene lost 6 bases, with 12 bases spanning the gap. Germline CDR1 and CDR2: MNHEY and SVGEGT. The CDR3 covers 15 residues.

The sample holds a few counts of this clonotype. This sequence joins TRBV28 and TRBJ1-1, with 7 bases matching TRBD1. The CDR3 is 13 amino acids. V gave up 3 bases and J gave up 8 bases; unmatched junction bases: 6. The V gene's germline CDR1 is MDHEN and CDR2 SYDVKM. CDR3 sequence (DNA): TGTGCCAGCAGTTTGGCGGTGACAGGGGAAGCTTTCTTT. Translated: CASSLAVTGEAFF.

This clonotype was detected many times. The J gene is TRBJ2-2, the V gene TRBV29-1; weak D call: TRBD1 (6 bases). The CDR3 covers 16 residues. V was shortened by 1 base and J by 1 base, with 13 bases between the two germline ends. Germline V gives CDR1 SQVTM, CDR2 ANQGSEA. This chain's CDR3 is CSVEVRETGNTGELFF. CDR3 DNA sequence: TGCAGCGTTGAAGTCAGGGAGACAGGGAACACCGGGGAGCTGTTTTTT.

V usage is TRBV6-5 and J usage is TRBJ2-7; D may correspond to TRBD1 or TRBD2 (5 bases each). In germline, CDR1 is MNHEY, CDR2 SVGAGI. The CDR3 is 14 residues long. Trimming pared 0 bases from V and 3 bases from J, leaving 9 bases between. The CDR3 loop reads CASSYSGVVYEQYF. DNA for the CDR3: TGTGCCAGCAGTTACTCGGGGGTTGTCTACGAGCAGTACTTC.

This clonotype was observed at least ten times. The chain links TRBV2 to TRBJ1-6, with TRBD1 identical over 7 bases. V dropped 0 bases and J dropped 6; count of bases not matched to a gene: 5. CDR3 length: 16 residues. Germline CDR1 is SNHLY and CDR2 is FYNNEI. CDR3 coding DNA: TGTGCCAGCAGTGAAGCGCAGGGGGACGGTAATTCACCCCTCCACTTT. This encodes CASSEAQGDGNSPLHF.

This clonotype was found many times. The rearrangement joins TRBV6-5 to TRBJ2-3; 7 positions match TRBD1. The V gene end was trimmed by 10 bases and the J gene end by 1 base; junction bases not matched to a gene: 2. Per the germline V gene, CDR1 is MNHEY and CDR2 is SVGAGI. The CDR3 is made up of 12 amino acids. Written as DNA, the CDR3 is TGTGCCACCGGACAGGGCACAGATACGCAGTATTTT. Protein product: CATGQGTDTQYF.

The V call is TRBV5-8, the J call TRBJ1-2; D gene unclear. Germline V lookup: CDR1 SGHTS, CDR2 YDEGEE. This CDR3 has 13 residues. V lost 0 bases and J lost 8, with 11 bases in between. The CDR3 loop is CASSLDRAAGYTF. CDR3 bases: TGTGCCAGCAGCTTGGACCGGGCCGCGGGCTACACCTTC.

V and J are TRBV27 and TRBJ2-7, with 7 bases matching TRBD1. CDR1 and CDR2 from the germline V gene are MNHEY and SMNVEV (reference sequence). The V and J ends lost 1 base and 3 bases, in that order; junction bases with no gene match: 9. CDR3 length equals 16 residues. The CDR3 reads CASSLLTGDGFYEQYF. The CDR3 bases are TGTGCCAGCAGTTTATTAACAGGGGATGGGTTCTACGAGCAGTACTTC.

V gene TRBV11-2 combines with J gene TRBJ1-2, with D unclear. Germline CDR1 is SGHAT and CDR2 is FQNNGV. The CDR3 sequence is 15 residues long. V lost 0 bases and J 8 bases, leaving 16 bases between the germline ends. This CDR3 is CASSLDPGLPGGYTF. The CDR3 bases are TGTGCCAGCAGCTTAGATCCTGGCCTACCGGGGGGCTACACCTTC.